These T cell receptor beta chains were read from a single sample in a study of response to subunit inactivated influenza vaccine. TCRdb ran MiXCR on the RT-PCR reads and lists one entry per CDR3 protein. The table records 700,000 to 800,000 distinct CDR3 sequences, around a sixth of them present only once. Sequences were derived from PBMCs from blood, sampled 5 days after vaccination. All receptors derive from a man aged 50-59 years who received an inactivated influenza vaccine. Each CDR3 is given with its conserved first and last residue.

v_call,j_call,cdr3_aa
TRBV7-2,TRBJ2-5,CASSYISSGTTQYF
TRBV5-1,TRBJ2-5,CASSFGPGAKSPQYF
TRBV29-1,TRBJ2-1,CSARTEGAHDEQFF
TRBV5-1,TRBJ2-1,CASSGTGSSSYNEQFF
TRBV7-2,TRBJ1-2,CASSFLEGRSYGYTF
TRBV2,TRBJ2-7,CASSEATYVPRQGAKNVYEQYF
TRBV3-1,TRBJ2-1,CASSQDGSGPRRGQQFF
TRBV5-5,TRBJ2-5,CASSFGQGGTQYF
TRBV11-1,TRBJ2-2,CASSSKRTSGLNTGELFF
TRBV6-2/TRBV6-3,TRBJ1-6,CASSYPRQDYNSPLHF
TRBV29-1,TRBJ1-5,CSDGQGACNQPQHF
TRBV5-1,TRBJ2-7,CASSLFPGQGSYEQYF
TRBV5-1,TRBJ2-2,CASSFGDRTNTGELFF